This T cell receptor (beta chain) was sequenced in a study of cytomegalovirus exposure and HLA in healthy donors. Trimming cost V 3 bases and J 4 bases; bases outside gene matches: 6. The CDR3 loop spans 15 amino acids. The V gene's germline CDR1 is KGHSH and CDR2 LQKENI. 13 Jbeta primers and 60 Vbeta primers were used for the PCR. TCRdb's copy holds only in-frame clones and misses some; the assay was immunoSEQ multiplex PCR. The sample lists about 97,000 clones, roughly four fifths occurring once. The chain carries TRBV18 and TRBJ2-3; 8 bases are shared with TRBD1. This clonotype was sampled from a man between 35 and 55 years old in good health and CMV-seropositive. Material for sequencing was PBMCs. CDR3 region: CASSPRTGKSDTQYF. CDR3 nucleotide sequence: TGTGCCAGCTCACCCCGGACAGGGAAGTCAGATACGCAGTATTTT. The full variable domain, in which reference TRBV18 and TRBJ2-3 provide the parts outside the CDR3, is NAGVMQNPRHLVRRRGQEARLRCSPMKGHSHVYWYRQLPEEGLKFMVYLQKENIIDESGMPKERFSAEFPKEGPSILRIQQVVRGDSAAYFCASSPRTGKSDTQYFGPGTRLTVL.